Only a few counts were recorded for the clone carrying this T cell receptor beta chain. The sample is drawn from a study of blood T cell repertoires in COVID-19. As for the study in general: Some COVID-19 samples were acute and others convalescent; all came from the United States, Italy and Spain. The cDNA or gDNA used as material had been derived from T cells, B-cell-depleted T cells, or PBMCs.

In the original workflow: Cell counts per sample came from amplifying reference gene primers. Profiled with immunoSEQ multiplex PCR; TCRdb holds only in-frame clones, not every one. V, J and clone size are those of that table, while D and trimming were read from the DNA. The table has 120,000 to 150,000 clones, about four fifths seen once. The V and J ends lost 5 bases and 2 bases, in that order; junction bases with no gene match: 10. This CDR3 region has 17 residues. The germline V gene encodes CDR1 LNHDA and CDR2 SQIVND (reference sequence). The chain joins TRBV19 to TRBJ2-1; 9 nucleotides align to TRBD2. The sequence came from a human donor in a cohort sampled during active COVID-19. The sample taken for sequencing was peripheral blood. CDR3 region: CASSEGLARYPYNEQFF. The CDR3 bases are TGTGCCAGTAGTGAAGGACTAGCGCGCTATCCCTACAATGAGCAGTTCTTC.